What follows are 4 T cell receptor beta chains derived from one specimen sequenced in a study of molecular identifiers for immune sequencing clone quantification. TCRdb recomputed calls from the PCR reads with MiXCR, one row per CDR3 protein. The data show approximately 97,000 distinct CDR3 sequences, approximately 24% seen once. The sequenced sample was naive CD8+ T cells from blood, with Jurkat cell RNA spiked in. Stated subset: FACS-sorted CD8+CD4-CCR7+CD45RA+ naive T cells. The receptors here all came from a human donor in good health. Some libraries in this study had Jurkat cell RNA spiked in.

This clonotype occurred many times. This chain uses TRBV6-1 with TRBJ2-5; 7 bases fit TRBD2. The CDR3 has 13 residues. Trimming cost V 8 bases and J 2 bases; bases outside gene matches: 5. CDR1 MNHNS and CDR2 SASEGT come from the germline V gene. For the CDR3, the DNA is TGTGCCAGCCGCAATAGCGGGCAAGAGACCCAGTACTTC. Translating gives CASRNSGQETQYF.

This chain connects TRBV12-5 to TRBJ2-1; tentatively, D is TRBD2 (6 bases). CDR1 LGHNT and CDR2 FRNRAP come from the germline V gene. V lost 2 bases and J 4 bases, leaving 12 bases between the germline ends. This CDR3 spans 15 amino acids. The CDR3 DNA follows: TGTGCTAGTGGTTTGCGATCCCGGGGGTACAATGAGCAGTTCTTC. Protein product: CASGLRSRGYNEQFF.

This sequence joins TRBV7-9 and TRBJ2-3; 12 nucleotides line up with TRBD2. Trimming cost V 5 bases and J 2 bases; bases outside gene matches: 8. This CDR3 has 17 amino acids. Germline V lookup: CDR1 SEHNR, CDR2 FQNEAQ (reference sequence). CDR3 loop: CASSARLAGVNTDTQYF. DNA for the CDR3: TGTGCCAGCAGCGCAAGACTAGCGGGAGTGAACACAGATACGCAGTATTTT.

Many counts were recorded for this clonotype. This rearrangement joins TRBV7-9 to TRBJ1-1; a possible D gene is TRBD1 (6 bases). The V gene's germline CDR1 is SEHNR and CDR2 FQNEAQ (reference sequence). The CDR3 is 15 amino acids. V was pared by 0 bases and J by 4 bases, with 12 bases between. This CDR3 reads CASSLAQGGRTEAFF. The CDR3 DNA reads as TGTGCCAGCAGCTTAGCGCAAGGGGGACGCACTGAAGCTTTCTTT.